This T cell receptor beta chain was identified during a study of cytomegalovirus exposure and HLA in healthy donors. Study-level results: TRBV6-2, TRBV6-3 and some other V segments were excluded as indistinguishable. Versus the approximately 700-donor mean, an Asian-associated ancestry cluster reportedly showed fewer N-insertions in a later analysis.

The CDR3 runs to 18 residues. The PCR used 60 Vbeta and 13 Jbeta primers. Generated by immunoSEQ multiplex PCR, the TCRdb table keeps only in-frame clones and is missing some. The sample lists more than 250,000 clones; 85% to 90% were seen once. As for this clone: Its cognate antigen is unknown.

J is TRBJ1-2 and V is TRBV21-1; the D call TRBD1 from the table was never checked on the DNA. TRBV21-1 is given as a pseudogene. The TCR comes from a woman aged 18-29 years in good health and CMV-seronegative. Source material: PBMCs. The CDR3 here is CASSKRGLDRGLENGYTF. The CDR3 DNA follows: TGTGCCAGCAGCAAACGTGGACTTGACAGGGGGTTAGAGAATGGCTACACCTTC.